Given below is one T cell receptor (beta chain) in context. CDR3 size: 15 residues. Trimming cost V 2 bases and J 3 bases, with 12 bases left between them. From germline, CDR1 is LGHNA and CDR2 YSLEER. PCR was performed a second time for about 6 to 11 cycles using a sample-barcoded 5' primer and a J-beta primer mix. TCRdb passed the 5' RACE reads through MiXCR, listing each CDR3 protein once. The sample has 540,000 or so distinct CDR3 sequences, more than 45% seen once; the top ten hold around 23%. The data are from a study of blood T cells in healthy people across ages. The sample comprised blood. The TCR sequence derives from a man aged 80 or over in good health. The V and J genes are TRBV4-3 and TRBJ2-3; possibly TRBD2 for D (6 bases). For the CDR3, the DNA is TGCGCCAGCAGCCAACTCCCGGAGGGAACAGATACGCAGTATTTT. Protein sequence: CASSQLPEGTDTQYF.